A single sample is the source of the 23 T cell receptor beta chains below, sequenced in a study of CD8+ T cells in alopecia areata. Treatment: oral pan-JAK inhibitor, 5-10 mg twice daily. Reverse transcription of extracted RNA yielded cDNA, which provided the sequencing template. Profiling relied on immunoSEQ multiplex PCR, and the TCRdb table lists in-frame clones only, not all of them. The sample lists about 200,000 clones, more than 45% occurring once. The material was CD4+ T cells sorted from blood, obtained at week 24, from a patient treated with tofacitinib. Receptors originate from a human donor with alopecia areata.

The chain joins TRBV20-1 to TRBJ2-1; TRBD2 might be the D (5 bases). In germline, CDR1 is DFQATT, CDR2 SNEGSKA (reference sequence). The V end lost 3 bases, the J end lost 10 bases, and 10 bases lay between the germline ends. The CDR3 is 11 amino acids. The CDR3 spells CSARKDLEQFF. Written as DNA, the CDR3 is TGCAGTGCTAGGAAGGACTTAGAGCAGTTCTTC.

The CDR3 loop reads CASSEGAGIPQETQYF. CDR3 DNA: TGTGCCAGCAGTGAAGGAGCGGGAATCCCCCAAGAGACCCAGTACTTC. The J gene is TRBJ2-5, the V gene TRBV6-1; TRBD2 matches at 7 bases. This CDR3 contains 16 residues. V lost 1 base, J lost 1 base, and 6 bases stayed unmatched. Germline V CDR1 and CDR2: MNHNS, SASEGT.

A remark on this clone: With a far larger clone one base away, a read error is the likely cause. The chain is built from TRBV7-3 and TRBJ1-1, with D maybe TRBD1 (5 bases). Germline loops: CDR1 SGHTA, CDR2 FQGTGA. Between the trimmed V and J ends, which lost 1 base and 3 bases, there was a span of 6 bases. The CDR3 sequence is 13 residues long. The CDR3 sequence: CASSLRGDTEAFF. The CDR3 DNA is TGTGCCAGCAGCTTAAGGGGGGACACTGAAGCTTTCTTT. The entire variable domain, with the rest obtained from reference TRBV7-3 and TRBJ1-1, is as follows: GAGVSQTPSNKVTEKGKYVELRCDPISGHTALYWYRQSLGQGPEFLIYFQGTGAADDSGLPNDRFFAVRPEGSVSTLKIQRTERGDSAVYLCASSLRGDTEAFFGQGTRLTVV.

The table lists this clone with a few counts. The chain recombines TRBV2 with TRBJ1-5; D is possibly TRBD1 (5 bases). Trimming pared 4 bases from V and 4 bases from J, leaving 8 bases between. This CDR3 has 13 residues. Germline V gives CDR1 SNHLY, CDR2 FYNNEI. The CDR3 reads CASSGAGNQPQHF. The CDR3 coding sequence is TGTGCCAGCAGTGGGGCAGGGAATCAGCCCCAGCATTTT.

As DNA, the CDR3 is TGTGCCAGCAGCCAAGACCCTCAGGGGGATGAGGAGCAGTACTTC. It codes for CASSQDPQGDEEQYF. The rearrangement joins TRBV4-2 to TRBJ2-7; 7 nucleotides line up with TRBD1. This CDR3 is 15 amino acids long. Trimming removed 0 bases from V and 7 bases from J; junction bases left unmatched: 9. In germline, CDR1 is LGHNA, CDR2 YNFKEQ.

The rearrangement uses TRBV29-1 and TRBJ2-7; TRBD1 agrees at 8 bases. The germline gives CDR1 SQVTM, CDR2 ANQGSEA. This CDR3 contains 12 residues. CDR3 sequence: CRTRTGPYEQYF. CDR3 DNA: TGCAGAACCAGGACAGGGCCCTACGAGCAGTACTTC.

This clone was picked up a small number of times. The genes are TRBV29-1 and TRBJ2-7, with 7 bases that match TRBD1. Germline-derived CDR1 and CDR2 are SQVTM and ANQGSEA. Trimming took 4 bases from V and 3 from J; bases not matched to a gene: 6. The length of the CDR3 is 13 residues. The CDR3 region is CSVARTGDYEQYF. The DNA for the CDR3 is TGCAGCGTTGCTAGGACAGGAGACTACGAGCAGTACTTC.

The sample holds a few counts of this clone. The chain uses TRBV5-6 and TRBJ2-3; D is unclear. The CDR3 extends over 12 amino acids. Germline assignment: CDR1 SGHDT and CDR2 YYEEEE. Between the trimmed V and J ends, which lost 7 bases and 5 bases, there was a span of 11 bases. The CDR3 nucleotides read TGTGCCAGCCAGCTTGCGCGAGATACGCAGTATTTT. Encoded protein: CASQLARDTQYF.

This sequence joins TRBV19 and TRBJ2-3; D is undetermined. The CDR3 is 13 amino acids. Germline CDR1 LNHDA, CDR2 SQIVND (reference sequence). V was clipped by 5 bases and J by 3 bases, with 9 bases between them. CDR3 sequence (DNA): TGTGCCAGTAGTTATCTCGGGACAGATACGCAGTATTTT. Its translation is CASSYLGTDTQYF.

The chain employs TRBV2 and TRBJ2-5, with D perhaps given as TRBD1 or TRBD2 (5 bases each). The CDR3 extends over 12 amino acids. V lost 10 bases to trimming and J lost 5 bases, with 14 bases between them. Germline-derived CDR1 and CDR2 are SNHLY and FYNNEI. The CDR3 protein is CATSPGTETQYF. The CDR3 DNA is TGTGCCACTTCTCCCGGGACCGAGACCCAGTACTTC.

The CDR3 reads CASSFTSGGGYEQYF. CDR3 nucleotide sequence: TGCGCCAGCAGCTTCACTAGCGGGGGGGGTTACGAGCAGTACTTC. The rearrangement links TRBV4-1 to TRBJ2-7, with 13 bases identical to TRBD2. This CDR3 has 15 amino acids. Germline V lookup: CDR1 MGHRA, CDR2 YSYEKL. V dropped 5 bases and J dropped 4; count of bases not matched to a gene: 5.

This chain joins TRBV2 and TRBJ2-7; the D is unclear. V gave up 0 bases and J gave up 6 bases, with 12 bases separating them. CDR3 length equals 14 residues. Germline V lookup: CDR1 SNHLY, CDR2 FYNNEI. Here the CDR3 DNA reads TGTGCCAGCAGTGAAGCGCTTCGACCGCGCGAGCAGTACTTC. It encodes CASSEALRPREQYF.

Regarding this clone: Other DNA sequences from this sample encode an identical CDR3 as well. The V and J genes are TRBV15 and TRBJ1-5; D gene unclear. V was trimmed by 0 bases and J by 4 bases, leaving 10 bases between them. The CDR3 sequence is 15 residues long. The V gene's germline CDR1 is LNHNV and CDR2 YYDKDF (reference sequence). DNA for the CDR3: TGTGCCACCAGCAGAGATCGAATCAGTAATCAGCCCCAGCATTTT. It encodes CATSRDRISNQPQHF.

The chain uses TRBV7-2 and TRBJ2-7; 10 bases are shared with TRBD2. Losses at the gene ends were 5 bases for V and 6 bases for J; bases not matched to a gene: 10. The CDR3 has 15 residues. Germline V CDR1 and CDR2: SGHTA, FQGNSA. The CDR3, as DNA: TGTGCCAGCAGCGCTACTAGCGGGGAATCGTTCGAGCAGTACTTC. This codes for CASSATSGESFEQYF. The full variable domain, rest sourced from reference TRBV7-2 and TRBJ2-7, is GAGVSQSPSNKVTEKGKDVELRCDPISGHTALYWYRQSLGQGLEFLIYFQGNSAPDKSGLPSDRFSAERTGGSVSTLTIQRTQQEDSAVYLCASSATSGESFEQYFGPGTRLTVT.

J is TRBJ1-5 and V is TRBV6-1; 9 positions agree with TRBD1. Losses at the gene ends were 6 bases for V and 6 bases for J; bases not matched to a gene: 9. Germline V gives CDR1 MNHNS, CDR2 SASEGT. The CDR3 runs 15 residues. CDR3 in amino acids: CASREQGALGQPQHF. The CDR3 coding sequence is TGTGCCAGCAGGGAACAGGGGGCCCTCGGTCAGCCCCAGCATTTT.

The chain has TRBV29-1 and TRBJ2-5, with D perhaps matching TRBD1 or TRBD2 (6 bases each). This CDR3 region has 13 residues. With 2 bases removed from V and 9 bases from J, the gap between germline ends came to 16 bases. Germline V gene lookup returns CDR1 SQVTM and CDR2 ANQGSEA. The CDR3 loop reads CSVEFSRGEPQYF. Here the CDR3 DNA reads TGCAGCGTTGAATTCAGTAGGGGGGAGCCCCAGTACTTC.

This clone was detected a few times. At the DNA level, this CDR3 is encoded by other sequences in the same sample as well. The chain combines TRBV9 with TRBJ2-1, with 12 bases fitting TRBD2. The CDR3 sequence is 13 residues long. V dropped 3 bases and J dropped 10; count of bases not matched to a gene: 2. Germline loops: CDR1 SGDLS, CDR2 YYNGEE. As DNA, the CDR3 is TGTGCCAGCAGCGGCGGACTAGCGGGAGAGCAGTTCTTC. Amino acids: CASSGGLAGEQFF.

This clone has more than one count but fewer than ten. Other DNA sequences within the sample encode an identical CDR3. This rearrangement joins TRBV7-2 to TRBJ2-5; D call uncertain. The germline V gene has CDR1 SGHTA and CDR2 FQGNSA. V was pared by 4 bases and J by 2 bases, with 2 bases between. The CDR3 loop spans 11 amino acids. CDR3 amino acids: CASSSQETQYF. The CDR3 coding sequence is TGTGCCAGCAGCTCACAAGAGACCCAGTACTTC.

As DNA, the CDR3 is TGTGCCAGCAACCCCTCGGGGGGACAAGAGACCCAGTACTTC. Translated, it gives CASNPSGGQETQYF. The chain has TRBV9 and TRBJ2-5; 7 nucleotides align to TRBD2. Germline V gene lookup returns CDR1 SGDLS and CDR2 YYNGEE. There are 14 residues in the CDR3. The V and J ends lost 6 bases and 2 bases, in that order; junction bases with no gene match: 7.

The chain uses TRBV30 and TRBJ1-5, with 9 bases fitting TRBD1. V trimming: 0 bases; J trimming: 4 bases; junction bases outside the gene matches: 4. The CDR3 totals 15 residues. The V gene's germline CDR1 is GTSNPN and CDR2 SVGIG (reference sequence). The CDR3: CAWSVGTGYNQPQHF. Written as DNA, the CDR3 is TGTGCCTGGAGTGTTGGGACAGGGTATAATCAGCCCCAGCATTTT.

The rearrangement joins TRBV10-3 to TRBJ1-2; TRBD1 is a possible D gene (5 bases). Germline lookup yields CDR1 ENHRY and CDR2 SYGVKD. Trimming pared 10 bases from V and 7 bases from J, leaving 22 bases between. The CDR3 has 14 amino acids. CDR3 sequence reads: CATAGGGRDGGYTF. The CDR3 DNA sequence: TGTGCCACCGCGGGAGGAGGGAGGGACGGTGGCTACACCTTC.

The CDR3: CAIRPGQGADTQYF. The CDR3 DNA reads as TGTGCCATCAGGCCGGGACAGGGGGCAGATACGCAGTATTTT. J is TRBJ2-3 and V is TRBV10-3, with 11 nucleotides matching TRBD1. This CDR3 has 14 residues. The V gene end was trimmed by 6 bases and the J gene end by 4 bases; junction bases not matched to a gene: 3. The germline V gene has CDR1 ENHRY and CDR2 SYGVKD.

J is TRBJ1-1 and V is TRBV7-2, with D perhaps TRBD1 (6 bases). The CDR3 consists of 14 residues. Trimming stripped 1 base from V and 7 bases from J, with 13 bases between. In germline, CDR1 is SGHTA, CDR2 FQGNSA. CDR3 protein: CASSLVAGGSEAFF. CDR3 coding DNA: TGTGCCAGCAGCTTAGTGGCGGGGGGCAGTGAAGCTTTCTTT.